This T cell receptor beta chain was sequenced in a study of blood T cell repertoires in COVID-19. The CDR3 is 15 residues long. CDR1 and CDR2 from the germline V gene are PRHDT and FYEKMQ (reference sequence). The trim removed 2 bases at V and 1 base at J, leaving 4 bases unmatched. The table came from immunoSEQ multiplex PCR; TCRdb's copy has only in-frame clones and leaves some out. The sample has 140,000 to 150,000 clones, less than 90% seen once; the top ten hold about 8.9%. This clone was observed a single time. The rearrangement uses TRBV13 and TRBJ1-1, with 7 bases fitting TRBD1. The sample comprised peripheral blood. This sequence was found in a man aged 30-40 years with COVID-19, enrolled during active disease. DNA of the CDR3: TGTGCCAGCAGCTTAAGAGGGGACAGGAACACTGAAGCTTTCTTT. Translating it yields CASSLRGDRNTEAFF. The full variable domain, in which reference TRBV13 and TRBJ1-1 provide the parts outside the CDR3, is AAGVIQSPRHLIKEKRETATLKCYPIPRHDTVYWYQQGPGQDPQFLISFYEKMQSDKGSIPDRFSAQQFSDYHSELNMSSLELGDSALYFCASSLRGDRNTEAFFGQGTRLTVV.